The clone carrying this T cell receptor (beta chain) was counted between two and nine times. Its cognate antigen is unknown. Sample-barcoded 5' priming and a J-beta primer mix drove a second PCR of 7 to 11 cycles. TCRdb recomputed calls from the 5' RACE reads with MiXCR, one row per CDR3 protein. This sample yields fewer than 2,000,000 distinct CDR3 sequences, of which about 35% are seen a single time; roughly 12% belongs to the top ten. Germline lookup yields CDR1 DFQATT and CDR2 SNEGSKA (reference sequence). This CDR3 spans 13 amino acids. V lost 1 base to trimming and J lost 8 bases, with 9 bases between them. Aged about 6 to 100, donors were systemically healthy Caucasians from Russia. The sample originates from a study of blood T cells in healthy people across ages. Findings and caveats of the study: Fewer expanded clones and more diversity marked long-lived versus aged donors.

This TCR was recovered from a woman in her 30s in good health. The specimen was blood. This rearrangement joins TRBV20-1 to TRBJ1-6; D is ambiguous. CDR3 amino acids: CSARAEPDSPLHF. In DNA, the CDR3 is TGCAGTGCTAGAGCTGAGCCTGATTCACCCCTCCACTTT.